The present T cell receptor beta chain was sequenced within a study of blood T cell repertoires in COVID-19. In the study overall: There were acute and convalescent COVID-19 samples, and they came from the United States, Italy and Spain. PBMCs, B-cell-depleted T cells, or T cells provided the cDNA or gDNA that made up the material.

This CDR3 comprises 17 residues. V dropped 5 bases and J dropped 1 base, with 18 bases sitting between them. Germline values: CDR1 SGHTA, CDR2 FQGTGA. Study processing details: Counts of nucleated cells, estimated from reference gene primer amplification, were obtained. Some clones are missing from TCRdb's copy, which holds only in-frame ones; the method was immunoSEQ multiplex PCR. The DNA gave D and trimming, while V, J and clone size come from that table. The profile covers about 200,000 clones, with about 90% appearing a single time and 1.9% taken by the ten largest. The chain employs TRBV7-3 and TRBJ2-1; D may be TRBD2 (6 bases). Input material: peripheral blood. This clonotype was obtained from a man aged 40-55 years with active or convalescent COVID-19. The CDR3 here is CASSPSGTPSSYNEQFF. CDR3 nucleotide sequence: TGTGCCAGCAGCCCGTCCGGGACTCCCTCTTCCTACAATGAGCAGTTCTTC.